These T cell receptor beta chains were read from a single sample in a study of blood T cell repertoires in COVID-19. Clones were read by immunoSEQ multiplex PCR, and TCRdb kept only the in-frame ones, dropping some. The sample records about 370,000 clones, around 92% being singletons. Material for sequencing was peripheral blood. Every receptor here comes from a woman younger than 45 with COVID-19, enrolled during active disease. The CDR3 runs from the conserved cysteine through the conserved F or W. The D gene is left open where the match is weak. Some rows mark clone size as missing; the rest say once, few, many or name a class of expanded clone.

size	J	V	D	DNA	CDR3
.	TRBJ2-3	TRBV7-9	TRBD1	TGTGCCAGCAGCTTATCCTTAACAGGGGGAAGGGATACGCAGTATTTT	CASSLSLTGGRDTQYF
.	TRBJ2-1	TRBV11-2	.	TGTGCCAGCAGCTTGGGGGGGCCCTCCTACAATGAGCAGTTCTTC	CASSLGGPSYNEQFF
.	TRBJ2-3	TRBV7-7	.	TGTGGTAGCAGCTTAGGGCCGCTGAGGAGAAAATCAATGTCGACAGATACGCAGTATTTT	CGSSLGPLRRKSMSTDTQYF
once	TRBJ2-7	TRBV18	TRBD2	TGTGCCAGCTCACTATCTAGCGGGGGGCCCTACGAGCAGTACTTC	CASSLSSGGPYEQYF
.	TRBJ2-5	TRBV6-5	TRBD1	TGTGCCAGCAGTCGCAACAGGGGAGAGACCCAGTACTTC	CASSRNRGETQYF
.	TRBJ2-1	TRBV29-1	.	TGCAGCTTCTGTGCCGGGGGGCCCCCCTACAATGAGCAGTTCTTC	CSFCAGGPPYNEQFF
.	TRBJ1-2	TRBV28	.	TGTGCCAGCAGTTTAAACACAGGGATCGGGTCGGGCTACACCTTC	CASSLNTGIGSGYTF
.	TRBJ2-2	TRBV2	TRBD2	TGTGCCAGCGGTATCAGCGGGGCAAACACCGGGGAGCTGTTTTTT	CASGISGANTGELFF
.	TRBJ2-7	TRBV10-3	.	TGTGCCATCAGTGAGTACAGGGACCCAGGAACCTACGAGCAGTACTTC	CAISEYRDPGTYEQYF
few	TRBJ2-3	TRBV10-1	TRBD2	TGCGCCAGCAGTGAGGGGACTAGCGGGAGGGCCACAGATACGCAGTATTTT	CASSEGTSGRATDTQYF
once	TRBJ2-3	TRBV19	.	TGTGCCAGTAGTATAGATGGCAGGGGTTTCACAGATACGCAGTATTTT	CASSIDGRGFTDTQYF
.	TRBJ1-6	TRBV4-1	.	TGCGCCAGCAGCCAAGATCCCCAGGGTTTGAATTCACCCCTCCACTTT	CASSQDPQGLNSPLHF
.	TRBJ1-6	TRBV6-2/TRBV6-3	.	TGTGCCAGCAGTTACAACCTTGGGCTGACGAGCTCCTATAATTCACCCCTCCACTTT	CASSYNLGLTSSYNSPLHF
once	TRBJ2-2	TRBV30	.	TGTGCCTGGAAGCCACGGGGAGGCACCGGGGAGCTGTTTTTT	CAWKPRGGTGELFF
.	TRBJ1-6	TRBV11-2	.	TGTGCCAGCAGCTTAGAGCTCACAGGGATAGGATCACCCCTCCACTTT	CASSLELTGIGSPLHF
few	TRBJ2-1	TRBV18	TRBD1	TGTGCCAGCTCACCGGGACAGTACTCCTACAATGAGCAGTTCTTC	CASSPGQYSYNEQFF
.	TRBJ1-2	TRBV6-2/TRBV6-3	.	TGTGCCAGCAGTTACCCCACCAGGGAGGGCGGCTACACCTTC	CASSYPTREGGYTF
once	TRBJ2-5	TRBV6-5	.	TGTGCCAGCAGTTATTTCCCGGAGGAGACCCAGTACTTC	CASSYFPEETQYF
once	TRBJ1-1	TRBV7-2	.	TGTGCCAGCAGCGGCCGGGTTACGGCGAGGAACACTGAAGCTTTCTTT	CASSGRVTARNTEAFF
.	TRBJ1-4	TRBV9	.	TGTGCCAGCAGCACCCACCCCGGGGGGGTTAATGAAAAACTGTTTTTT	CASSTHPGGVNEKLFF
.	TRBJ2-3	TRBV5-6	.	TGTGCCAGCAGCTTGGCCCAGCGGAGCACAGATACGCAGTATTTT	CASSLAQRSTDTQYF
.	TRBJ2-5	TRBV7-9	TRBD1	TGTGCCAGCAGCTTAGGGGACAGATACCAAGAGACCCAGTACTTC	CASSLGDRYQETQYF
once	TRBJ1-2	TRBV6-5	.	TGTGCCAGCAGCACAAACAGGAATTCCAACTATGGCTACACCTTC	CASSTNRNSNYGYTF
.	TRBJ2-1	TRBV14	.	TGTGCCAGCAGCCCACTCCAGGAAATCGGAAGCCCCTACAATGAGCAGTTCTTC	CASSPLQEIGSPYNEQFF
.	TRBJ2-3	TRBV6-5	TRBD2	TGTGCCAGCAGTTTAATCGGGGGGGCAGATACGCAGTATTTT	CASSLIGGADTQYF
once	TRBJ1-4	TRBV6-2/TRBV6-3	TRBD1	TGTGCCAGCAGTCGACAGGGAAAACTGTTTTTT	CASSRQGKLFF
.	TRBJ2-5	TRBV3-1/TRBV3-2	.	TGTGCCAGCAGCCAGCTTGGGGGGAGGACCCAGTACTTC	CASSQLGGRTQYF
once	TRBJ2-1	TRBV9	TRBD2	TGTGCCAGCAGCCCCCGTCCTAGCGGGGGCAGGGACAATGAGCAGTTCTTC	CASSPRPSGGRDNEQFF
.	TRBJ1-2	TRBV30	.	TGTGCCTGGAGTGTACTCGCGGCAAGTGGCTACACCTTC	CAWSVLAASGYTF
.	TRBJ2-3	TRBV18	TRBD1	TGTGCCAGCTCACCACGGGACAGTAGCACAGATACGCAGTATTTT	CASSPRDSSTDTQYF
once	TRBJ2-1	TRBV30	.	TGTGCCTGGAGTAGGGGCAGGGTTATTTACAATGAGCAGTTCTTC	CAWSRGRVIYNEQFF
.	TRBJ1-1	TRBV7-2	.	TGTGCCAGCAGCTGGGTGGGGGGAAACACTGAAGCTTTCTTT	CASSWVGGNTEAFF
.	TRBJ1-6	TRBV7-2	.	TGTGCCAGCAGCATGCGACAGAGTCCTAGCTCCTATAATTCACCCCTCCACTTT	CASSMRQSPSSYNSPLHF
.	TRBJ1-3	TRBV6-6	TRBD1	TGTGCCAGCAGTATCCGGGACAGGGTGAGCACCATATATTTT	CASSIRDRVSTIYF
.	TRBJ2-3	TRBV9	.	TGTGCCAGCAGCGTAGCGGGCACAGATACGCAGTATTTT	CASSVAGTDTQYF
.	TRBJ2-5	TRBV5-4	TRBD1	TGTGCCAGCAGATCAGGGGGAGAGACCCAGTACTTC	CASRSGGETQYF
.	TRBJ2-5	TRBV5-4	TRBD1	TGTGCCAGCAGCGAATACAGGGGTTCCCAAGAGACCCAGTACTTC	CASSEYRGSQETQYF
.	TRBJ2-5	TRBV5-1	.	TGCGCCAGCAGCTTGGTGCCCTTTTCAGCGTCGGAGACCCAGTACTTC	CASSLVPFSASETQYF
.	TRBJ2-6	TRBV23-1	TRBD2	TGCGCCAGCAGTCAACCCGGGAGGCAGGGTCCCGGGGCCAACGTCCTGACTTTC	CASSQPGRQGPGANVLTF
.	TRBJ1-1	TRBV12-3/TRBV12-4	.	TGTGCCAGCAGTTTGAAGGGGTTTACTGAAGCTTTCTTT	CASSLKGFTEAFF
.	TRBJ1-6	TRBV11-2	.	TGTGCCAGCAGCTTAGGGGGTGGGAGATCTTCACCCCTCCACTTT	CASSLGGGRSSPLHF
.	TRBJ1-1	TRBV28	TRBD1	TGTGCCAGCAGTTCGCCGGGACAGATCTTAAACACTGAAGCTTTCTTT	CASSSPGQILNTEAFF
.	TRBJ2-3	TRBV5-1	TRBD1	TGCGCCAGCAGCTTACTGAACAGGGGTACAGATACGCAGTATTTT	CASSLLNRGTDTQYF
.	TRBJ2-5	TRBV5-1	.	TGCGCCAGCAGCAACGGACAAGGCCAAGAGACCCAGTACTTC	CASSNGQGQETQYF
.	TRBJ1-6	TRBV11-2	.	TGTGCCAGCAGCTCCCTCGGGGCGGGGTTCGATAATTCACCCCTCCACTTT	CASSSLGAGFDNSPLHF
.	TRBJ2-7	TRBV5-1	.	TGCGCCAGCAGTGAGGCGGGGGCCTCCTACGAGCAGTACTTC	CASSEAGASYEQYF
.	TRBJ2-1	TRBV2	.	TGTGCCATCTCTGCGGATCGGGAGTACAATGAGCAGTTCTTC	CAISADREYNEQFF
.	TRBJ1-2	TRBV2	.	TGTGCCAGCCGGTGGGGGCTCTATGGCTACACCTTC	CASRWGLYGYTF
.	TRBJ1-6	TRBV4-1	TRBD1	TGCGCCAGCAGCCAAATACAGGGGAGCAATTCACCCCTCCACTTT	CASSQIQGSNSPLHF
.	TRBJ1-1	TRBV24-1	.	TGTGCCACCAGTGATGGGGACACTCCTGAAGCTTTCTTT	CATSDGDTPEAFF
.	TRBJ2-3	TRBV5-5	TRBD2	TGTGCCAGCAGCTTGGGAATGGGAGCGGGGCGCCTCACAGATACGCAGTATTTT	CASSLGMGAGRLTDTQYF
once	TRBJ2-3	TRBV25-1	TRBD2	TGTGCCAGCAGTGAATCAAGCGGGGTCACAGATACGCAGTATTTT	CASSESSGVTDTQYF
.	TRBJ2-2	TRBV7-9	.	TGTGCCAGCAGCTTAGTGGGGCCCGGGGAGCTGTTTTTT	CASSLVGPGELFF
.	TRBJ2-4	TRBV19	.	TGTGCCAGTAGTAGGTTAGGGGTACAAGCCAAAAACATTCAGTACTTC	CASSRLGVQAKNIQYF
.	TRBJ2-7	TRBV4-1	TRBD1	TGCGCCAGCAGCCAGCTACTACAGGGGGCTGGAGAGCAGTACTTC	CASSQLLQGAGEQYF